This T cell receptor beta chain was sequenced in a study of shared clonotypes between healthy human individuals. Findings and caveats of the study: As a rule, naive subsets had a larger estimated richness than memory subsets. A few donors held about 4.5% of naive CD4 clonotypes in common.

This CDR3 has 13 residues. V lost 6 bases and J 5 bases, leaving 15 bases between the germline ends. Germline V gene data show CDR1 as SGHRS and CDR2 as YFSETQ. The data were produced by immunoSEQ multiplex PCR, yet TCRdb's version contains in-frame clones alone and is incomplete. This sample yields around 1.1 million clones, of which 70% to 85% are seen a single time; 0.85% to 1% belongs to the top ten. As regards this clone: Its antigen is not known.

The chain is built from TRBV5-1 and TRBJ2-7; a possible D gene is TRBD1 (6 bases). The TCR sequence derives from a man in his late teens or twenties in good health. Some clones in this sample may be carry-over from other donors' samples. Sequences were obtained from memory CD4+ T cells from PBMCs. Stated subset: CD45RA-negative fraction. CDR3 sequence reads: CASTNRETNEQYF. The CDR3 DNA reads as TGCGCCAGCACAAACAGGGAAACAAACGAGCAGTACTTC.